This T cell receptor beta chain was observed in a study of T cell changes during pregnancy in multiple sclerosis. This CDR3 comprises 15 residues. J was trimmed by 15 bases and V by 2 bases; bases with no gene match: 16. Germline V gives CDR1 SGHTA, CDR2 FQGTGA. Libraries were prepared by immunoSEQ multiplex PCR; TCRdb keeps only in-frame clonotypes and omits some of them. The sample holds about 40,000 clones; around nine tenths are singletons and the top ten take approximately 0.81%. The source of this sequence is a female donor with multiple sclerosis, enrolled in a pregnancy study. Specimen: CD4+ T cells from peripheral blood mononuclear cells, collected before pregnancy. The rearrangement links TRBV7-3 to TRBJ2-1; TRBD2 matches 7 bases. This chain's CDR3 is CASSLLGLAAGPLFF. CDR3 coding DNA: TGTGCCAGCAGCTTACTGGGGCTCGCAGCGGGGCCATTGTTCTTC.